A selection of T cell receptor beta chains follows, all from one sample in a study of vaccination and CD4 T cells after COVID-19. A single record per CDR3 protein comes from TCRdb applying MiXCR to the PCR reads. The sample shows about 11,000 distinct CDR3 sequences, roughly 46% of them seen only once. Their antigens are not known. Sequenced sample: CD4+ T cells from blood, cultured in vitro. Source of these receptors: a human donor who had recovered from COVID-19. CDR3s include the opening cysteine and the closing phenylalanine or tryptophan. A D gene is named only where the DNA matches it firmly. Size is stated for part of the rows, as once, few or many counts, or as a class when the clone is expanded.

clone size,D gene,V gene,J gene,CDR3 DNA,CDR3 protein
-,-,TRBV4-1,TRBJ2-7,TGCGCCAGCAGCCAAGAGTTCACAGTTTACTACGAGCAGTACTTC,CASSQEFTVYYEQYF
-,TRBD2,TRBV7-2,TRBJ2-1,TGCGCCAGCCGGCTAGCGGAATACAATGAGCAGTTCTTC,CASRLAEYNEQFF
-,-,TRBV7-3,TRBJ1-1,TGTGCCAGCAGCTACTATGGTACTGAAGCTTTCTTT,CASSYYGTEAFF
-,-,TRBV7-2,TRBJ1-3,TGTGCCAGCAGCTTAGACCAGGGTCGAAACACCATATATTTT,CASSLDQGRNTIYF
-,TRBD1,TRBV2,TRBJ2-5,TGTGCCAGCAGGCGACAGGGGATACAAGAGACCCAGTACTTC,CASRRQGIQETQYF
few,-,TRBV2,TRBJ1-1,TGTGCCAGCAGGGGTTCGGGGGAGGGAGCGAACACTGAAGCTTTCTTT,CASRGSGEGANTEAFF
few,TRBD1,TRBV6-5,TRBJ1-1,TGTGCCAGCAGTTACCCCGGGACAGGGAATTGTTTCTTT,CASSYPGTGNCFF
few,-,TRBV15,TRBJ2-7,TGTGCCACCAGCAGGGCCCCGGAGGCGCGGCAGTACTTC,CATSRAPEARQYF
-,TRBD1,TRBV10-3,TRBJ2-5,TGTGCCATCAGACCGGGACAGGGTGAGACCCAGTACTTC,CAIRPGQGETQYF
few,-,TRBV2,TRBJ1-1,TGTGCCAGCAGTGTTGGAGAGAACACTGAAGCTTTCTTT,CASSVGENTEAFF
-,TRBD1,TRBV19,TRBJ1-1,TGTGCCAGTACTGGACAGGGGGGCACTGAAGCTTTCTTT,CASTGQGGTEAFF
-,-,TRBV2,TRBJ1-2,TGTGCCAGCAGCAGGGAAAACTATGGCTACACCTTC,CASSRENYGYTF
-,-,TRBV7-9,TRBJ2-5,TGTGCCAGCAGCTTTGACAGAAAACAAGAGACCCAGTACTTC,CASSFDRKQETQYF
-,-,TRBV12-3/TRBV12-4,TRBJ2-3,TGTGCCAGCAGTTTAGGGGATACGCAGTATTTT,CASSLGDTQYF
-,-,TRBV3-1,TRBJ2-7,TGTGCCAGCAAAGGAACACACTACGAGCAGTACTTC,CASKGTHYEQYF
-,-,TRBV20-1,TRBJ2-7,TGCAGTGCCCTCAGTCAGGGATACCCCTACGAGCAGTACTTC,CSALSQGYPYEQYF
-,-,TRBV6-1,TRBJ2-7,TGTGCCAGTTCCCGAGAAACCTACGAGCAGTACTTC,CASSRETYEQYF
-,TRBD2,TRBV5-1,TRBJ2-5,TGCGCCAGCAGCTTATCTAGCGGGAGAGGTGAGACCCAGTACTTC,CASSLSSGRGETQYF
-,-,TRBV15,TRBJ1-2,TGTGCCACCAGCCGAGGGGTTCTGGGGGTTAACTATGGCTGCACCTTC,CATSRGVLGVNYGCTF
-,-,TRBV7-2,TRBJ1-2,TGTGCCAGCAGCCCAAACCGAGGCCAGGGCTACACCTTC,CASSPNRGQGYTF
-,-,TRBV6-5,TRBJ1-1,TGTGCCAGCAGTTACTCCTCTAGGGGAAGTCTCACTGAAGCTTTCTTT,CASSYSSRGSLTEAFF
-,TRBD1,TRBV19,TRBJ1-5,TGTGCCAGTAGTATCCAGACAGGGGGAGGCAATCAGCCCCAGCATTTT,CASSIQTGGGNQPQHF
large,-,TRBV7-2,TRBJ1-2,TGTGCCAGCAGCTTAGGGACGGTTCACACCTTC,CASSLGTVHTF
-,-,TRBV27,TRBJ2-3,TGTGCCAGCAGTCTCCAGCGGAACACAGATACGCAGTATTTT,CASSLQRNTDTQYF
-,-,TRBV9,TRBJ2-7,TGTGCCAGCAGCGTAGGGGTAAACACCTACGAGCAGTACTTC,CASSVGVNTYEQYF
-,-,TRBV2,TRBJ2-7,TGTGCCAGCAGTGCTGACTATAAGGGGGAGCAGTACTTC,CASSADYKGEQYF
-,TRBD1,TRBV15,TRBJ2-2,TGTGCCACCAGCAGAGATTTGGGACAGGGCGGTACCGGGGAGCTGTTTTTT,CATSRDLGQGGTGELFF
-,-,TRBV20-1,TRBJ1-1,TGCAGTGCTAGAGTATCAGTGGGCACTGAAGCTTTCTTT,CSARVSVGTEAFF
once,-,TRBV20-1,TRBJ1-2,TGCAGTGCTAGAGACAGCTATACTAACTATGGCTACACCTTC,CSARDSYTNYGYTF
few,-,TRBV24-1,TRBJ2-3,TGTGCCACCAGTGACCGGGACAACCGCCAAGGGGCAGATACGCAGTATTTT,CATSDRDNRQGADTQYF
-,-,TRBV19,TRBJ1-5,TGTGCCAGTAGTCTAACCCCTCCGGGTCAGCCCCAGCATTTT,CASSLTPPGQPQHF
-,TRBD2,TRBV6-1,TRBJ2-1,TGTGCCAGCAGTGAACCCGGGACTAGCGGGTTCTCCTACAATGAGCAGTTCTTC,CASSEPGTSGFSYNEQFF
-,-,TRBV5-1,TRBJ2-1,TGCGCCAGCAGCTTGGTCGGGAGAGGGGGGGGTGAGCAGTTCTTC,CASSLVGRGGGEQFF
-,TRBD2,TRBV7-2,TRBJ2-7,TGTGCCAGCAGCTTAGCCCCGAGACTAGCGGGGGAAACCTACGAGCAGTACTTC,CASSLAPRLAGETYEQYF
few,-,TRBV4-3,TRBJ2-3,TGCGCCAGCAGCTTAGCCCTGTCGGGGAGCACAGATACGCAGTATTTT,CASSLALSGSTDTQYF
few,TRBD2,TRBV6-5,TRBJ2-5,TGTGCCAGCAGTTACGCGAGGACTAGCAGCCAAGAGACCCAGTACTTC,CASSYARTSSQETQYF
-,TRBD1,TRBV7-2,TRBJ2-1,TGTGCCAGCAGCTCAACAGCTACAGGACAGGGGCACTACAATGAGCAGTTCTTC,CASSSTATGQGHYNEQFF
-,TRBD2,TRBV30,TRBJ2-2,TGTGCCTGGAGTACTAGCGGGAGCTACACCGGGGAGCTGTTTTTT,CAWSTSGSYTGELFF
few,-,TRBV5-1,TRBJ1-2,TGCGCCAGCAGCTTGGGGGCCAGGACAGAGCTGTCGTACACCTTC,CASSLGARTELSYTF
-,TRBD1,TRBV5-4,TRBJ2-7,TGTGCCAGCAGAATTGGACAGGGGAACGAGCAGTACTTC,CASRIGQGNEQYF
-,TRBD2,TRBV6-1,TRBJ2-7,TGTGCCAGCAGGCTAGCGGAATCCTACGAGCAGTACTTC,CASRLAESYEQYF
few,-,TRBV6-2/TRBV6-3,TRBJ1-2,TGTGCCAGCAGTTCTGCCCGGCTTGGCTATGGCTACACCTTC,CASSSARLGYGYTF
-,-,TRBV19,TRBJ2-3,TGTGCCAGTACTACAGGCAGCACAGATACGCAGTATTTT,CASTTGSTDTQYF
-,TRBD2,TRBV7-2,TRBJ2-5,TGTGCCAGCAGCGACCGCGGACTAGCGGAAGAGACCCAGTACTTC,CASSDRGLAEETQYF
few,TRBD1,TRBV24-1,TRBJ2-2,TGTGCCGCCGCGACAGGGTCCACCGGGGAGCTGTTTTTT,CAAATGSTGELFF
-,-,TRBV24-1,TRBJ2-2,TGTGCCACCGCGGGACGGAACACCGGGGAGCTGTTTTTT,CATAGRNTGELFF
-,-,TRBV5-4,TRBJ1-2,TGTGCCAGCAGCTTGTATCGTCAAGGCTATGGCCATACCTTC,CASSLYRQGYGHTF
-,-,TRBV24-1,TRBJ2-1,TGTGCCACCAGTGATGGGGCTAGCGTTCAGTTCTTC,CATSDGASVQFF
few,-,TRBV6-5,TRBJ1-1,TGTGCCAGCAGTTTAACCCGTAACACTGAAGCTTTCTTT,CASSLTRNTEAFF
few,-,TRBV27,TRBJ2-2,TGTGCCAGCGCCCGGCGGCAGGGCACCGGGGAGCTGTTTTTT,CASARRQGTGELFF
-,-,TRBV25-1,TRBJ2-3,TGTGCCAGCAGTGCGAGAGGGGGTGCCCAGGCAGATACGCAGTATTTT,CASSARGGAQADTQYF
medium-sized,TRBD2,TRBV6-1,TRBJ2-5,TGTGCCAGCAGCTGGAACCGGGGGGGGGAAGAGACCCAGTACTTC,CASSWNRGGEETQYF
few,TRBD1,TRBV11-2,TRBJ1-1,TGTGCCAGCAGCTTAACACAGGGGGCAGGTGAAGCTTTCTTT,CASSLTQGAGEAFF
few,TRBD1,TRBV5-4,TRBJ1-6,TGTGCCAGTGCCACAGGGGCTTCACCCCTCCACTTT,CASATGASPLHF
-,TRBD2,TRBV30,TRBJ2-3,TGTGCCTGGAGTGTAACTCGCCGGTCTAGCGGGAGGGGGAATACGCAGTATTTT,CAWSVTRRSSGRGNTQYF
-,TRBD1,TRBV6-5,TRBJ1-1,TGTGCCAGCAGTTCCGGGACAGGGTTGTCGGCTTTCTTT,CASSSGTGLSAFF
few,-,TRBV19,TRBJ1-2,TGTGCCAGTAACCCCCCAGGGGCCTATGGCTACACCTTC,CASNPPGAYGYTF
-,-,TRBV7-2,TRBJ2-7,TGTGCCAGCAGCTTAGCGCTTGGGGTATTAGAAAGGGAGCAGTACTTC,CASSLALGVLEREQYF
few,-,TRBV7-2,TRBJ1-1,TGTGCCAGCAGCGCCCTCGGGGGTAACACTGAAGCTTTCTTT,CASSALGGNTEAFF